The 2 T cell receptor beta chains presented below share a single source sample, sequenced in a study of T cells in Graves' hyperthyroidism and ophthalmopathy. Amplified TCR beta CDR3 regions derived from RNA transcripts. A set of HTBI primers served as the primers for a first-round RT-PCR of the TCR CDR3. In TCRdb, the multiplex PCR reads were re-called with MiXCR into one record per CDR3 protein. Here the sample spans over 650,000 distinct CDR3 sequences, about 45% being singletons. The specimen was peripheral blood or thyroid tissue (not recorded which). These receptors were taken from an adult man with Graves' disease, either hyperthyroidism or ophthalmopathy (not recorded which).

The V call is TRBV29-1, the J call TRBJ1-5, with 8 bases matching TRBD1. Unmatched junction bases numbered 7, after V lost 8 bases and J lost 4 bases. CDR1 and CDR2 (germline): SQVTM, ANQGSEA. The CDR3 is 13 amino acids. In DNA, the CDR3 is TGCAGCCAGGCCCGACAGGGGAATCAGCCCCAGCATTTT. Residues: CSQARQGNQPQHF.

In its sample, this clonotype was seen many times. This chain connects TRBV19 to TRBJ1-5; TRBD1 might be the D (5 bases). The CDR3 is 15 amino acids. V was clipped by 5 bases and J by 0 bases, with 11 bases between them. The V gene's germline CDR1 is LNHDA and CDR2 SQIVND (reference sequence). This CDR3 reads CASSHGTDSNQPQHF. CDR3 DNA: TGTGCCAGTAGTCATGGGACGGATAGCAATCAGCCCCAGCATTTT.